The 5 T cell receptor beta chains in this list originate from one sample, sequenced in a study of blood T cell repertoires in COVID-19. Assay used: immunoSEQ multiplex PCR; TCRdb lists only in-frame clones, some missing. Of about 130,000 clones listed, approximately 85% are singletons. Specimen: peripheral blood. The source is a man older than 75 with active or convalescent COVID-19.

The chain recombines TRBV4-2 with TRBJ1-4; unclear D gene. Germline-derived CDR1 and CDR2 are LGHNA and YNFKEQ. CDR3 length: 16 residues. V lost 4 bases to trimming and J lost 3 bases, with 15 bases between them. The CDR3 reads CASSREGVLPNEKLFF. CDR3 sequence (DNA): TGTGCCAGCAGCCGAGAGGGAGTGCTGCCTAATGAAAAACTGTTTTTT.

This chain joins TRBV29-1 and TRBJ2-2, with D uncertain. Germline V gene sequence: CDR1 SQVTM, CDR2 ANQGSEA. The CDR3 is 11 amino acids. Trimming removed 3 bases from V and 4 bases from J, with 3 bases in between. The CDR3, as DNA: TGCAGCGTTGAGAGCACCGGGGAGCTGTTTTTT. This codes for CSVESTGELFF.

The J gene is TRBJ1-4, the V gene TRBV5-6, with 9 nucleotides matching TRBD1. The CDR3 is 15 residues long. Germline CDR1 and CDR2: SGHDT and YYEEEE. J gave up 4 bases and V 4 bases, and 5 bases lay outside the gene matches. CDR3 bases: TGTGCCAGCAGCCTGGACAGGGGTATTAATGAAAAACTGTTTTTT. Amino acid sequence: CASSLDRGINEKLFF.

This sequence joins TRBV29-1 and TRBJ2-7, with 7 positions matching TRBD1. Trimming removed 7 bases from V and 2 bases from J; junction bases left unmatched: 5. CDR3 length: 12 amino acids. Germline values: CDR1 SQVTM, CDR2 ANQGSEA. CDR3 in DNA: TGCAGCGCACAGGGGTCGGCCTACGAGCAGTACTTC. Protein product: CSAQGSAYEQYF.

This clone was observed a handful of times. The chain carries TRBV6-6 and TRBJ1-5; D is possibly TRBD1 (6 bases). This CDR3 has 14 amino acids. Germline V gene sequence: CDR1 MNHNY, CDR2 SVGAGI (reference sequence). The V end was cut by 4 bases, the J end by 7 bases, with 14 bases between. The CDR3 region has the DNA TGTGCCAGCAGTTCCTCTACAGGGAGACAGCCCCAGCATTTT. Translated, it gives CASSSSTGRQPQHF.